Below are 19 T cell receptor beta chains sequenced from a single sample in a study of cytomegalovirus exposure and HLA in healthy donors. Researchers ran the PCR with 60 Vbeta and 13 Jbeta primers. Sequencing was performed with immunoSEQ multiplex PCR; in TCRdb, only in-frame clones are kept and a portion is missing. Of some 190,000 clones listed, approximately 77% are singletons. The sequenced sample consisted of PBMCs. The source of these receptors is a man in his forties in good health and CMV-seropositive.

The J gene is TRBJ2-3, the V gene TRBV7-6, with 10 bases that match TRBD2. Germline loops: CDR1 SGHVS, CDR2 FNYEAQ. Trimming at V came to 6 bases and at J to 3 bases, leaving 3 bases not matched to a gene. The CDR3 totals 14 residues. Here the CDR3 DNA reads TGTGCCAGCAGAGCGGGAGGGATTACAGATACGCAGTATTTT. It codes for CASRAGGITDTQYF.

The J gene is TRBJ1-1, the V gene TRBV30, with 9 bases identical to TRBD1. This CDR3 has 13 residues. Germline-derived CDR1 and CDR2 are GTSNPN and SVGIG (reference sequence). Losses at the gene ends were 2 bases for V and 3 bases for J; bases not matched to a gene: 1. CDR3 coding DNA: TGTGCCTGGAGTCGGACAGGGGACACTGAAGCTTTCTTT. Translated: CAWSRTGDTEAFF.

Concerning this clone: Other DNA sequences from this sample encode an identical CDR3 as well. This rearrangement joins TRBV6-6 to TRBJ1-1, with D perhaps matching TRBD1 (6 bases). Germline assignment: CDR1 MNHNY and CDR2 SVGAGI (reference sequence). The length of the CDR3 is 14 residues. V was shortened by 10 bases and J by 4 bases, with 19 bases between the two germline ends. The CDR3 nucleotides read TGTGCCACCGCGTATACAGGGTATGGCACTGAAGCTTTCTTT. Protein product: CATAYTGYGTEAFF.

The gene calls are TRBV28 and TRBJ2-1, with D possibly TRBD1 on 6 matching bases. Germline assignment: CDR1 MDHEN and CDR2 SYDVKM. This CDR3 spans 19 amino acids. Trimming took 6 bases from V and 1 from J, leaving 25 bases between them. The CDR3 reads CASSHGQIHLRGSYNEQFF. Written as DNA, the CDR3 is TGTGCCAGCAGCCACGGACAGATCCACCTCCGTGGTTCCTACAATGAGCAGTTCTTC.

The rearrangement joins TRBV11-2 to TRBJ2-5; TRBD2 might be the D (6 bases). The CDR3 consists of 15 residues. Germline V lookup: CDR1 SGHAT, CDR2 FQNNGV. Trimming took 0 bases from V and 3 from J, leaving 11 bases between them. In DNA form, the CDR3 reads TGTGCCAGCAGCTTAGATCTGGCGGGGAAAGAGACCCAGTACTTC. Its translation is CASSLDLAGKETQYF.

CDR3 DNA sequence: TGTGCCAGCAGTGCTACAGGGTTGGGTGAGCAGTACTTC. Translation gives CASSATGLGEQYF. The chain carries TRBV6-1 and TRBJ2-7; possibly TRBD1 for D (6 bases). The V end was cut by 4 bases, the J end by 7 bases, with 14 bases between. Germline V lookup: CDR1 MNHNS, CDR2 SASEGT. CDR3 size: 13 residues.

CDR3 in amino acids: CASSESSGEYEQYF. CDR3 in DNA: TGTGCCAGCAGCGAGTCTAGCGGGGAATACGAGCAGTACTTC. This chain connects TRBV7-2 to TRBJ2-7; 9 bases match TRBD2. The V and J ends lost 5 bases and 4 bases, in that order; junction bases with no gene match: 6. The CDR3 spans 14 residues. From germline, CDR1 is SGHTA and CDR2 FQGNSA.

This clone was detected once. The chain carries TRBV7-2 and TRBJ2-3; perhaps TRBD1 as D (6 bases). Between the trimmed V and J ends, which lost 5 bases and 0 bases, there was a span of 9 bases. This CDR3 is 14 amino acids long. Germline V gene sequence: CDR1 SGHTA, CDR2 FQGNSA. CDR3: CASSRGHSTDTQYF. Written as DNA, the CDR3 is TGTGCCAGCAGCCGGGGACATAGCACAGATACGCAGTATTTT.

This chain links TRBV6-5 with TRBJ2-7; 7 nucleotides agree with TRBD2. J was trimmed by 2 bases and V by 4 bases; bases with no gene match: 5. CDR1 and CDR2 from the germline V gene are MNHEY and SVGAGI. The CDR3 extends over 14 amino acids. CDR3 DNA sequence: TGTGCCAGCAGTTCCTTGGCGGGAGCCTACGAGCAGTACTTC. It translates to CASSSLAGAYEQYF.

The chain joins TRBV6-1 to TRBJ2-6; D is possibly TRBD1 (6 bases). Germline V gene data show CDR1 as MNHNS and CDR2 as SASEGT. The germline V and J ends were trimmed by 3 bases and 1 base, with 7 bases remaining between them. The CDR3 is 15 amino acids. CDR3 amino acids: CASSDRGSGANVLTF. The CDR3 coding sequence is TGTGCCAGCAGTGACAGGGGTTCTGGGGCCAACGTCCTGACTTTC.

V and J are TRBV7-9 and TRBJ2-3; the D gene is possibly TRBD2 (6 bases). CDR1 and CDR2 from the germline V gene are SEHNR and FQNEAQ (reference sequence). Trimming pared 1 base from V and 1 base from J, leaving 9 bases between. This CDR3 region has 15 residues. This CDR3 is CASSLEGGGTDTQYF. DNA of the CDR3: TGTGCCAGCAGCTTAGAAGGCGGGGGCACAGATACGCAGTATTTT.

The chain employs TRBV7-2 and TRBJ2-3; TRBD2 matches at 9 bases. The length of the CDR3 is 16 residues. After removal of 5 bases from V and 6 bases from J, the junction contained 12 bases not matched to a gene. Germline V lookup: CDR1 SGHTA, CDR2 FQGNSA. For the CDR3, the DNA is TGTGCCAGCAGCCCTTATATTAAGCGGGAGGCGGATACGCAGTATTTT. The encoded protein is CASSPYIKREADTQYF.

Only one count was recorded for this clone. This chain joins TRBV6-5 and TRBJ2-3; possibly TRBD1 for D (5 bases). The CDR3 is 14 amino acids. CDR1 MNHEY and CDR2 SVGAGI come from the germline V gene. Trimming took off 3 bases at V and 6 bases at J, with 13 bases between the two ends. CDR3 protein: CASSYRRGADTQYF. The DNA for the CDR3 is TGTGCCAGCAGTTATAGGCGTGGGGCGGATACGCAGTATTTT.

The rearrangement uses TRBV27 and TRBJ2-3; D perhaps matches TRBD1 (5 bases). CDR1 and CDR2 from the germline V gene are MNHEY and SMNVEV (reference sequence). The CDR3 runs 13 residues. V lost 6 bases and J 8 bases, leaving 15 bases between the germline ends. The chain's CDR3 is CASSPDSSATQYF. The DNA of the CDR3 is TGTGCCAGCAGCCCTGACAGTTCTGCTACGCAGTATTTT.

This chain links TRBV7-3 with TRBJ2-2; D is unclear. The V end lost 6 bases, the J end lost 4 bases, and 9 bases lay between the germline ends. Germline V CDR1 and CDR2: SGHTA, FQGTGA. This CDR3 is built from 13 residues. CDR3 amino acids: CASRGHLTGELFF. The CDR3, as DNA: TGTGCCAGCAGGGGCCACCTCACCGGGGAGCTGTTTTTT.

The chain joins TRBV19 to TRBJ2-7; TRBD1 agrees at 7 bases. Germline CDR1 is LNHDA and CDR2 is SQIVND (reference sequence). CDR3 size: 15 residues. V was clipped by 0 bases and J by 6 bases; unmatched bases: 8. The CDR3 reads CASSIEAGGNGEQYF. CDR3 DNA sequence: TGTGCCAGTAGTATAGAGGCAGGGGGAAATGGCGAGCAGTACTTC.

The chain uses TRBV11-2 and TRBJ2-2, with 7 nucleotides matching TRBD1. Trimming took 5 bases from V and 4 from J; bases not matched to a gene: 7. The CDR3 runs to 15 residues. Germline-derived CDR1 and CDR2 are SGHAT and FQNNGV. CDR3: CASSLQGFGTGELFF. The CDR3 DNA is TGTGCCAGCAGCCTACAGGGGTTCGGCACCGGGGAGCTGTTTTTT.

This clone was detected a few times. CDR3 in amino acids: CASGVGQGPYGYTF. The CDR3 coding sequence is TGCGCCAGCGGGGTGGGACAGGGCCCTTATGGCTACACCTTC. The chain couples TRBV10-2 to TRBJ1-2; TRBD1 matches 9 bases. V was pared by 8 bases and J by 5 bases, with 9 bases of the junction left unmatched. This CDR3 spans 14 amino acids. In germline, CDR1 is WSHSY, CDR2 SAAADI.

The chain is built from TRBV28 and TRBJ2-7, with TRBD2 identical over 7 bases. This CDR3 spans 17 amino acids. The V gene end was trimmed by 3 bases and the J gene end by 1 base; junction bases not matched to a gene: 12. Germline V lookup: CDR1 MDHEN, CDR2 SYDVKM. Here the CDR3 reads CASSFLRQRGQSYEQYF. The CDR3 DNA reads TGTGCCAGCAGTTTCTTGCGGCAGCGGGGTCAATCCTACGAGCAGTACTTC.